This TCR beta chain was retrieved from a study of blood T cell repertoires in COVID-19. About the research overall: The analysed material was cDNA or gDNA that came from T cells, B-cell-depleted T cells, or PBMCs.

In germline, CDR1 is SGHNT, CDR2 YYREEE (reference sequence). V was clipped by 0 bases and J by 4 bases; unmatched bases: 2. The CDR3 extends over 14 amino acids. Original processing methods: Cell counts per sample came from amplifying reference gene primers. TCRdb keeps only in-frame clones here, not all; method: immunoSEQ multiplex PCR. V and J calls and clone size are given by that table; D and trimming were obtained from the DNA. The table has about 230,000 clones, around 88% seen once. The sample holds one count of this clone. The receptor's source is a man aged 80 or over with acute or convalescent COVID-19. J is TRBJ1-2 and V is TRBV5-4, with 8 positions matching TRBD1. Sample: peripheral blood. CDR3 in amino acids: CASSLAGTGYGYTF. The CDR3 nucleotides are TGTGCCAGCAGCTTGGCCGGGACAGGCTATGGCTACACCTTC.